These T cell receptor beta chains were read from a single sample in a study of CD8+ T cells in alopecia areata. Assay used: immunoSEQ multiplex PCR; TCRdb lists only in-frame clones, some missing. The sample consists of 130,000 to 150,000 clones, approximately 50% of them appearing once. The starting material was CD4+ T cells sorted from blood, obtained at week 0. These receptor sequences come from a human donor with alopecia areata. Both conserved end residues are part of each CDR3. Each record gives: J gene, D gene, clone size, V gene, CDR3 protein, CDR3 DNA. The D gene is left open where the match is weak. Clone size is given for some rows only: seen once, a few or many times, or a class if the clone is expanded.

j_call: TRBJ2-1
d_call: TRBD1
clone_size: few
v_call: TRBV10-3
cdr3_aa: CAISLQGTVSSYNEQFF
cdr3_nt: TGTGCCATCAGCTTACAGGGGACGGTAAGCTCCTACAATGAGCAGTTCTTC

j_call: TRBJ2-7
d_call: .
clone_size: few
v_call: TRBV6-5
cdr3_aa: CASSSQGGGREQYF
cdr3_nt: TGTGCCAGCAGTTCCCAAGGAGGGGGGAGGGAGCAGTACTTC

j_call: TRBJ2-7
d_call: TRBD1
clone_size: .
v_call: TRBV29-1
cdr3_aa: CSARTGGRYEQYF
cdr3_nt: TGCAGCGCTCGGACAGGGGGTAGATACGAGCAGTACTTC

j_call: TRBJ1-1
d_call: .
clone_size: .
v_call: TRBV25-1
cdr3_aa: CASSEGVGAFF
cdr3_nt: TGTGCCAGCAGTGAAGGTGTGGGAGCTTTCTTT

j_call: TRBJ2-1
d_call: .
clone_size: .
v_call: TRBV27
cdr3_aa: CASSLDRSSYNEQFF
cdr3_nt: TGTGCCAGCAGTTTAGACAGATCCTCCTACAATGAGCAGTTCTTC

j_call: TRBJ1-5
d_call: .
clone_size: .
v_call: TRBV18
cdr3_aa: CASSPAQINQPQHF
cdr3_nt: TGTGCCAGCTCACCGGCCCAGATCAATCAGCCCCAGCATTTT

j_call: TRBJ2-7
d_call: .
clone_size: few
v_call: TRBV29-1
cdr3_aa: CSAHRPGSNEQYF
cdr3_nt: TGCAGCGCCCACCGCCCGGGGAGCAACGAGCAGTACTTC

j_call: TRBJ2-1
d_call: .
clone_size: many
v_call: TRBV14
cdr3_aa: CASSQDRVFREQFF
cdr3_nt: TGTGCCAGCAGCCAAGACCGGGTCTTCCGTGAGCAGTTCTTC

j_call: TRBJ1-3
d_call: .
clone_size: .
v_call: TRBV7-9
cdr3_aa: CASSYIPGNTIYF
cdr3_nt: TGTGCCAGCAGTTATATTCCTGGAAACACCATATATTTT

j_call: TRBJ2-1
d_call: TRBD1
clone_size: .
v_call: TRBV9
cdr3_aa: CASSPGTGALNEQFF
cdr3_nt: TGTGCCAGCAGCCCCGGGACAGGGGCCTTGAATGAGCAGTTCTTC

j_call: TRBJ1-1
d_call: .
clone_size: few
v_call: TRBV10-2
cdr3_aa: CASSGPSGSTEAFF
cdr3_nt: TGCGCCAGCAGTGGGCCTTCGGGGAGCACTGAAGCTTTCTTT

j_call: TRBJ2-6
d_call: .
clone_size: .
v_call: TRBV6-1
cdr3_aa: CASSGSPALNVLTF
cdr3_nt: TGTGCCAGCAGTGGATCCCCGGCCCTCAACGTCCTGACTTTC

j_call: TRBJ2-1
d_call: TRBD1
clone_size: few
v_call: TRBV12-5
cdr3_aa: CASGPGQIYNEQFF
cdr3_nt: TGTGCTAGTGGTCCGGGACAGATCTACAATGAGCAGTTCTTC